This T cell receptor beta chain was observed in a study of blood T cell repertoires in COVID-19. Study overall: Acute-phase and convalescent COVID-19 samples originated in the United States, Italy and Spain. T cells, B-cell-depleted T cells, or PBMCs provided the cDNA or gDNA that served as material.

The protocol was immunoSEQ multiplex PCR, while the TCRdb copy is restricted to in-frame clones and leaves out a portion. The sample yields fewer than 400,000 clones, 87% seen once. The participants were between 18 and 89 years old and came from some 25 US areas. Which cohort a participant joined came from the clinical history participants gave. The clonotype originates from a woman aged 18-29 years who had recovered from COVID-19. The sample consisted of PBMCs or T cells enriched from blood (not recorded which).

CDR3 nucleotide sequence: TGTGCCAGCAGCGTAGTTGACAGGTCTAATTCACCCCTCCACTTT. Encoded protein: CASSVVDRSNSPLHF. The genes are TRBV9 and TRBJ1-6, with a tentative D call TRBD1 (6 bases). The V end was cut by 0 bases, the J end by 6 bases, with 10 bases between. The CDR3 consists of 15 residues. Germline V gene data show CDR1 as SGDLS and CDR2 as YYNGEE.